This T cell receptor (beta chain) was sequenced during a study of neurological immune-mediated disorders. General study findings and limits: No CDR3 amino acid sequences recurred among expanded clones across subjects, suggesting private repertoires in all groups. In HTLV-1-associated myelopathy, TCR clonal expansion was greatest, and in multiple sclerosis it was least, below healthy controls.

This CDR3 is built from 12 residues. V lost 5 bases and J lost 6, with 10 bases in between. Germline V CDR1 and CDR2: SGHTA, FQGNSA. In its sample, this clonotype was seen many times. Its antigen is unidentified. In TCRdb, the 5' RACE reads were re-called with MiXCR into one record per CDR3 protein. The sample holds fewer than 80,000 distinct CDR3 sequences, 5.2% seen once. The specimen sequenced was PBMCs. The chain links TRBV7-2 to TRBJ1-1; D is uncertain. This TCR came from a woman aged 25 to 39 with multiple sclerosis. The CDR3 reads CASSLDLAEAFF. CDR3 in DNA: TGTGCCAGCAGCCTGGACCTCGCTGAAGCTTTCTTT.